The 24 T cell receptor beta chains below all came from one sample that was sequenced in a study of blood T cells in healthy people across ages. Primed by a sample-barcoded 5' primer and a J-beta primer mix, a second PCR proceeded for 7 to 11 cycles. Each CDR3 protein is one row after TCRdb ran MiXCR on the 5' RACE reads. The sample lists some 900,000 distinct CDR3 sequences, about 48% occurring once. Sequenced material: blood. These receptors all come from a man younger than 40 in good health.

V usage is TRBV7-9 and J usage is TRBJ2-4; 8 positions agree with TRBD1. Near its end, the DNA agrees better with TRBJ2-5, so the J call may be wrong. The germline V gene encodes CDR1 SEHNR and CDR2 FQNEAQ (reference sequence). The CDR3 is 17 residues long. CDR3 sequence: CASSLRDRSFRQETQYF. CDR3 DNA sequence: TGTGCCAGCAGCTTACGGGACAGGAGTTTCAGACAAGAGACCCAGTACTTC.

The rearrangement uses TRBV4-1 and TRBJ2-7, with D perhaps TRBD2 (7 bases). The CDR3 is made up of 15 amino acids. Between the trimmed V and J ends, which lost 0 bases and 3 bases, there was a span of 12 bases. Germline-derived CDR1 and CDR2 are MGHRA and YSYEKL. The CDR3 bases are TGCGCCAGCAGCCAAGATGGGGGGGGCGTCTACGAGCAGTACTTC. It is translated as CASSQDGGGVYEQYF.

The chain combines TRBV7-9 with TRBJ1-2, with D tentatively TRBD1 (5 bases). CDR1 and CDR2 from the germline V gene are SEHNR and FQNEAQ (reference sequence). CDR3 length: 14 amino acids. V was clipped by 2 bases and J by 7 bases, with 14 bases between them. CDR3 DNA sequence: TGTGCCAGCAGCTTAACGGGGGAAGTAGGTGGCTACACCTTC. Its protein product is CASSLTGEVGGYTF.

About this clonotype: The junction and the germline gene differ at one end; a read error may be behind it. The chain joins TRBV9 to TRBJ1-2, with 8 nucleotides matching TRBD1. The CDR3 contains 16 residues. Per the germline V gene, CDR1 is SGDLS and CDR2 is YYNGEE. The CDR3 sequence: CASSVEVTGTGYGHTF. The CDR3 nucleotides are TGTGCCAGCAGCGTGGAAGTAACCGGGACAGGCTATGGCCACACCTTC.

The rearrangement links TRBV7-2 to TRBJ2-1, with D perhaps given as TRBD1 or TRBD2 (6 bases each). Germline values: CDR1 SGHTA, CDR2 FQGNSA. V was pared by 4 bases and J by 7 bases, with 14 bases between. The CDR3 covers 14 residues. This CDR3 is CASSSGGRVNEQFF. Here the CDR3 DNA reads TGTGCCAGCAGCTCCGGGGGCAGGGTAAATGAGCAGTTCTTC.

This clonotype was observed a few times. DNA for the CDR3: TGTGCCAGCAGCCAAGAAGCGGGACAGCTGTCCACAGATACGCAGTATTTT. Protein: CASSQEAGQLSTDTQYF. The rearrangement links TRBV3-1 to TRBJ2-3, with D tentatively TRBD1 or TRBD2 (7 bases each). CDR1 is LGHDT and CDR2 is YNNKEL in the germline V gene (reference sequence). The V end lost 0 bases, the J end lost 2 bases, and 15 bases lay between the germline ends. This CDR3 comprises 17 residues.

This chain uses TRBV20-1 with TRBJ2-3; 11 nucleotides line up with TRBD2. CDR3 size: 15 residues. V was pared by 5 bases and J by 8 bases, with 12 bases of the junction left unmatched. From germline, CDR1 is DFQATT and CDR2 SNEGSKA (reference sequence). CDR3 region: CSAPRVAGGQGTQYF. The CDR3 DNA follows: TGCAGTGCTCCCCGGGTAGCGGGGGGGCAAGGTACGCAGTATTTT.

In this sample, this clonotype turned up many times. The CDR3 DNA sequence: TGCAGCGCCGCAACCGGGACAGCCGAACTCAACTATGGCTACACCTTC. Its translation is CSAATGTAELNYGYTF. The chain couples TRBV29-1 to TRBJ1-2, with TRBD1 matching 7 bases. V lost 7 bases, J lost 2 bases, and 16 bases stayed unmatched. The CDR3 loop spans 16 amino acids. Germline CDR1 is SQVTM and CDR2 is ANQGSEA. Combining the CDR3 with reference TRBV29-1 and TRBJ1-2 gives the whole variable domain SAVISQKPSRDICQRGTSLTIQCQVDSQVTMMFWYRQQPGQSLTLIATANQGSEATYESGFVIDKFPISRPNLTFSTLTVSNMSPEDSSIYLCSAATGTAELNYGYTFGSGTRLTVV.

The rearrangement uses TRBV24-1 and TRBJ1-1; tentative D call: TRBD1 (5 bases). The CDR3 spans 12 residues. The V gene lost 5 bases and the J gene lost 7 bases, with 10 bases spanning the gap. Germline lookup yields CDR1 KGHDR and CDR2 SFDVKD. Written as DNA, the CDR3 is TGTGCCACCAGTGTTCAGGGAGGTGAAGCTTTCTTT. Translation gives CATSVQGGEAFF.

This clonotype has more than one count but fewer than ten. CDR3 sequence: CASSAGSGGYDQPQHF. In DNA, the CDR3 is TGTGCCAGCAGTGCCGGCTCAGGGGGTTACGATCAGCCCCAGCATTTT. The genes are TRBV6-1 and TRBJ1-5; 7 bases are a match to TRBD1. The V segment lost 4 bases and the J segment 5 bases; nucleotides outside the gene matches: 11. CDR1 MNHNS and CDR2 SASEGT come from the germline V gene. The CDR3 contains 16 residues.

The V and J genes are TRBV7-2 and TRBJ2-2; D gene ambiguous. The CDR3 totals 13 residues. The V gene lost 2 bases and the J gene lost 6 bases, with 7 bases spanning the gap. Germline V lookup: CDR1 SGHTA, CDR2 FQGNSA. The CDR3 sequence is CASSLSQAGELFF. The CDR3 coding sequence is TGTGCCAGCAGCTTATCACAAGCCGGGGAGCTGTTTTTT.

A word on this clonotype: The junction shows a germline mismatch at one end, possibly a read error. V usage is TRBV4-3 and J usage is TRBJ1-1; D perhaps matches TRBD1 (6 bases). This CDR3 is built from 19 residues. In germline, CDR1 is LGHNA, CDR2 YSLEER. CDR3 nucleotide sequence: TGCGCCAGCAGCCAAGATTCCATTTCTGCTTTCAGGGGTTGGACTGGAGCTTTCTTT. Its translation: CASSQDSISAFRGWTGAFF.

This clonotype was seen only a few times. The J gene is TRBJ2-1, the V gene TRBV30; D assignment may be TRBD1 or TRBD2 (6 bases each). The CDR3 consists of 14 residues. From germline, CDR1 is GTSNPN and CDR2 SVGIG (reference sequence). V shed 7 bases and J shed 5 bases, with 18 bases lying between them. In nucleotides, the CDR3 is TGTGCCTCGGAGGTGGGGGGCTACAACAATGAGCAGTTCTTC. Translated, it gives CASEVGGYNNEQFF.

The gene calls are TRBV18 and TRBJ2-3, with 10 bases aligning to TRBD2. CDR1 and CDR2 (germline): KGHSH, LQKENI. CDR3 length: 17 residues. V lost 0 bases and J lost 6; bases outside the gene matches: 9. CDR3 bases: TGTGCCAGCTCACCACCGTCTAGCGGGGGCCCAACGGATACGCAGTATTTT. It specifies CASSPPSSGGPTDTQYF. The full variable domain, in which reference TRBV18 and TRBJ2-3 provide the parts outside the CDR3, is NAGVMQNPRHLVRRRGQEARLRCSPMKGHSHVYWYRQLPEEGLKFMVYLQKENIIDESGMPKERFSAEFPKEGPSILRIQQVVRGDSAAYFCASSPPSSGGPTDTQYFGPGTRLTVL.

This clonotype showed up just a few times. The chain carries TRBV28 and TRBJ1-5; maybe TRBD1 (6 bases). The V and J ends lost 2 bases and 9 bases respectively, with 23 bases between them. The CDR3 spans 17 residues. Germline V lookup: CDR1 MDHEN, CDR2 SYDVKM. This chain's CDR3 is CASSLPLGQKAITPQHF. The DNA of the CDR3 is TGTGCCAGCAGTTTACCCCTCGGACAGAAAGCAATCACGCCCCAGCATTTT.

V usage is TRBV27 and J usage is TRBJ2-3, with D hard to call. Trimming cost V 6 bases and J 4 bases, with 8 bases left between them. The CDR3 length is 12 residues. The V gene's germline CDR1 is MNHEY and CDR2 SMNVEV (reference sequence). The CDR3 region has the DNA TGTGCCAGCAGCGGGCAGTCAGATACGCAGTATTTT. Its protein is CASSGQSDTQYF.

This clonotype occurred once. This chain connects TRBV6-4 to TRBJ1-2; TRBD1 is a possible D gene (5 bases). V lost 10 bases, J lost 3 bases, and 24 bases lay in between. This CDR3 is 16 amino acids long. The germline V gene has CDR1 MRHNA and CDR2 SNTAGT. The CDR3 protein is CATERQRATTDYGYTF. DNA for the CDR3: TGTGCCACCGAACGACAGAGGGCAACAACTGACTATGGCTACACCTTC.

V usage is TRBV6-1 and J usage is TRBJ2-6; 7 nucleotides match TRBD1. The CDR3 covers 18 residues. Germline assignment: CDR1 MNHNS and CDR2 SASEGT. The trim removed 6 bases at V and 2 bases at J, leaving 13 bases unmatched. The CDR3 sequence: CASSFRGTPSPGANVLTF. The CDR3, as DNA: TGTGCCAGCAGCTTCAGGGGGACCCCATCTCCTGGGGCCAACGTCCTGACTTTC.

This chain joins TRBV12-3 or TRBV12-4 and TRBJ1-1; D may be TRBD1 (5 bases). The CDR3 is 14 residues long. Trimming removed 6 bases from V and 3 bases from J, with 14 bases in between. The CDR3 is CASRTDRGHTEAFF. CDR3 bases: TGTGCCAGCAGAACTGACAGAGGCCACACTGAAGCTTTCTTT.

This chain joins TRBV29-1 and TRBJ2-7, with D tentatively TRBD2 (5 bases). CDR1 and CDR2 from the germline V gene are SQVTM and ANQGSEA. V lost 4 bases to trimming and J lost 3 bases, with 13 bases between them. The CDR3 loop spans 13 amino acids. In DNA form, the CDR3 reads TGCAGCGTTGTCTGGACGGGGAACTACGAGCAGTACTTC. Residues: CSVVWTGNYEQYF.

The chain joins TRBV29-1 to TRBJ2-7, with D perhaps TRBD2 (5 bases). The CDR3 sequence is 13 residues long. Germline lookup yields CDR1 SQVTM and CDR2 ANQGSEA. The CDR3 region has the DNA TGCAGTCAAATCCCCGGGAACTCCTACGAGCAGTACTTC. It translates to CSQIPGNSYEQYF.

The chain links TRBV29-1 to TRBJ1-1; possibly TRBD1 for D (6 bases). This CDR3 spans 14 amino acids. Germline-derived CDR1 and CDR2 are SQVTM and ANQGSEA. Deletions cut 6 bases from V and 1 base from J, with 15 bases between. This CDR3 reads CSVSLGGRNTEAFF. CDR3 coding DNA: TGCAGCGTCTCCCTAGGGGGGAGGAACACTGAAGCTTTCTTT.

V is TRBV28 and J is TRBJ2-1; maybe TRBD2 (6 bases). The CDR3 length is 15 residues. V was clipped by 6 bases and J by 0 bases, with 12 bases between them. Germline assignment: CDR1 MDHEN and CDR2 SYDVKM. Written as DNA, the CDR3 is TGTGCCAGCAGCCGCTCGGGGGACTCCTACAATGAGCAGTTCTTC. Its protein is CASSRSGDSYNEQFF. Variable domain in full (rest from reference TRBV28 and TRBJ2-1): DVKVTQSSRYLVKRTGEKVFLECVQDMDHENMFWYRQDPGLGLRLIYFSYDVKMKEKGDIPEGYSVSREKKERFSLILESASTNQTSMYLCASSRSGDSYNEQFFGPGTRLTVL.

The chain combines TRBV27 with TRBJ1-2; 11 nucleotides align to TRBD1. V shed 5 bases and J 6 bases; nucleotides not matched to a gene: 5. This CDR3 contains 14 residues. Germline assignment: CDR1 MNHEY and CDR2 SMNVEV (reference sequence). CDR3 sequence: CASSGQGAVHGYTF. DNA of the CDR3: TGTGCCAGCAGTGGACAGGGGGCGGTTCATGGCTACACCTTC.